The TCR beta chain under discussion was sequenced for a study of T cell responses to AZD1222 COVID-19 vaccine. Study results and caveats: Reports indicate that nearly half of spike-specific TCRs are directed at unmutated variant regions.

This CDR3 contains 15 residues. Germline assignment: CDR1 SGHTA and CDR2 FQGTGA. V lost 5 bases and J lost 5, with 19 bases in between. Assay: immunoSEQ multiplex PCR; the TCRdb copy retains only in-frame clones and omits some. The data contain 130,000 or so clones, roughly nine tenths of them seen just once; the ten biggest clones take up about 2.9%. To note about this clone: Its cognate antigen is unknown.

The chain joins TRBV7-3 to TRBJ2-7; D may match TRBD1 or TRBD2 (7 bases each). The origin of this receptor is an adult who received the AZD1222 COVID-19 vaccine. Sequencing used peripheral blood, obtained 28 days after the second AZD1222 dose. CDR3 in DNA: TGTGCCAGCAGCCAGAAAACGACAGGGAGGGACGAGCAGTACTTC. Translating it yields CASSQKTTGRDEQYF.